The TCR beta chain under discussion was sequenced for a study of PD-L1 blockade in urothelial cancer. Study-level information: Blood analysis occurred 3 weeks (second dose) and 6 weeks after treatment start.

The CDR3 contains 15 residues. J was trimmed by 4 bases and V by 6 bases; bases with no gene match: 8. Germline values: CDR1 ENHRY, CDR2 SYGVKD. Here immunoSEQ multiplex PCR was the method, and the copy in TCRdb shows in-frame clones only, minus some. The table records under 100,000 clones, 82% of them present only once. Patient sample counts ranged from 1 to 8, pretreatment and on-treatment. The input for sequencing was PBMCs, taken around atezolizumab (anti-PD-L1) treatment. This receptor was obtained from a man between 65 and 85 years old with urothelial cancer. V gene TRBV10-3 combines with J gene TRBJ2-3, with 9 bases aligning to TRBD1. This chain's CDR3 is CAISRTGEDADTQYF. DNA of the CDR3: TGTGCCATCAGCAGGACAGGGGAAGACGCAGATACGCAGTATTTT.